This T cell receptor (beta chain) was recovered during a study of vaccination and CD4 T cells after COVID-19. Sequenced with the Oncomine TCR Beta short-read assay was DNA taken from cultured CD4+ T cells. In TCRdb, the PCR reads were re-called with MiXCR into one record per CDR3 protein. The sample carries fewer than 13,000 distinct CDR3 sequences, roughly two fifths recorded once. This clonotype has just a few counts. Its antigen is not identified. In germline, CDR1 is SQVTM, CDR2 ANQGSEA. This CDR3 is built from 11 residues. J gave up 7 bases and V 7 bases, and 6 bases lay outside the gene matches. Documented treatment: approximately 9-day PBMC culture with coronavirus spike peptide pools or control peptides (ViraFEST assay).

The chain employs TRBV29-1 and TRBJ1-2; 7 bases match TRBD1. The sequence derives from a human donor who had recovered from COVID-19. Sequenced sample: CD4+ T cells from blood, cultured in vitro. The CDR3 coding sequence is TGCAGCGCAGAGACAGGGACTGGCTACACCTTC. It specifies CSAETGTGYTF.